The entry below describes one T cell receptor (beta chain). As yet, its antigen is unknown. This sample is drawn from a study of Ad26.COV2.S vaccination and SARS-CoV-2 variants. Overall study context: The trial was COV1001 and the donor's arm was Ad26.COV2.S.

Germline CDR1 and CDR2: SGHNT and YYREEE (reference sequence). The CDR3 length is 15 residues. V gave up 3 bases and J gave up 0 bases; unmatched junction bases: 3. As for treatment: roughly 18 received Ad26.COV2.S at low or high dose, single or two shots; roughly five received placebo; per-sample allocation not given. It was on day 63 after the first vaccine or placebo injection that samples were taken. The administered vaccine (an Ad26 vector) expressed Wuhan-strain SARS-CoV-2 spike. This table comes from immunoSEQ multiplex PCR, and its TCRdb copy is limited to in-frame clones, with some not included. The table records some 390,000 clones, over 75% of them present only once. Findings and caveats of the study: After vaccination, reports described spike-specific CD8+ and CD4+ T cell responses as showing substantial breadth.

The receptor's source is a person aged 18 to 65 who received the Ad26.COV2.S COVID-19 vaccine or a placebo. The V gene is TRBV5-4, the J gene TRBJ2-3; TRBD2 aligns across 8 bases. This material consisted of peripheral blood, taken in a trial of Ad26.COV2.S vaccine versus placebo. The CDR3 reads CASSYIAGSTDTQYF. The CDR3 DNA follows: TGTGCCAGCAGCTATATAGCGGGAAGCACAGATACGCAGTATTTT.